This section outlines one TCR beta chain sequence together with its context. Profiled with immunoSEQ multiplex PCR; TCRdb holds only in-frame clones, not every one. The sample has some 120,000 clones; about 89% are singletons. This sample is part of a study of T cell responses to AZD1222 COVID-19 vaccine. V shed 6 bases and J 5 bases; nucleotides not matched to a gene: 14. From germline, CDR1 is LNHDA and CDR2 SQIVND (reference sequence). The CDR3 contains 16 residues. This sequence originates from an adult in good health. The sample consisted of peripheral blood, taken on day 0 of MenACWY control vaccination. V gene TRBV19 combines with J gene TRBJ2-7; 9 bases fit TRBD1. CDR3 sequence reads: CASRQQTGTGRHEQYF. The CDR3 DNA reads TGTGCCAGTAGACAACAGACCGGGACAGGGAGGCACGAGCAGTACTTC.